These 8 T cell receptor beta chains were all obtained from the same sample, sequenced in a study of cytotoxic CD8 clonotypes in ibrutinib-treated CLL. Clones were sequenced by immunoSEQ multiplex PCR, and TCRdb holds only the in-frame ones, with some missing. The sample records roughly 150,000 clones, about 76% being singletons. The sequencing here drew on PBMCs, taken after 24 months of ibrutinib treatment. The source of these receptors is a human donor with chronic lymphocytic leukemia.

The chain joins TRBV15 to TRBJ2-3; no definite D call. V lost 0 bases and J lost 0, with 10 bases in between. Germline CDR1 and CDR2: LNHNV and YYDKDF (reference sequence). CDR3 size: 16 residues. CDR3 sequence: CATSRDHRPSTDTQYF. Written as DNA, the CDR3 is TGTGCCACCAGCAGAGATCACCGCCCTAGCACAGATACGCAGTATTTT.

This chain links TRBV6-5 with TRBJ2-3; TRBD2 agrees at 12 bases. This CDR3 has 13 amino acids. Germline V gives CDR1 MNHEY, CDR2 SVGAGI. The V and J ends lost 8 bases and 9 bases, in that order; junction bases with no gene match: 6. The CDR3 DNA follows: TGTGCCAGCGGACTAGCGGGACAGGGGACGCAGTATTTT. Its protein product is CASGLAGQGTQYF.

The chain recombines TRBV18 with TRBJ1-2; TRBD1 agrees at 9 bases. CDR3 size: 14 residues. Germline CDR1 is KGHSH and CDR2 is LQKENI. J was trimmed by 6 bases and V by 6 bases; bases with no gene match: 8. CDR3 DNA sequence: TGTGCCAGCTCCCGGGGACAGGGAGGAGATGGCTACACCTTC. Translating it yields CASSRGQGGDGYTF.

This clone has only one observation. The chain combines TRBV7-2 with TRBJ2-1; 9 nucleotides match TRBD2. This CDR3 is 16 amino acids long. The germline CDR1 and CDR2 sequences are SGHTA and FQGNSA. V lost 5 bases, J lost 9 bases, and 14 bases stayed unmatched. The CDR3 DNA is TGTGCCAGCAGCCCCAGGGGCGCGGGAGGGGCGATTGAGCAGTTCTTC. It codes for CASSPRGAGGAIEQFF.

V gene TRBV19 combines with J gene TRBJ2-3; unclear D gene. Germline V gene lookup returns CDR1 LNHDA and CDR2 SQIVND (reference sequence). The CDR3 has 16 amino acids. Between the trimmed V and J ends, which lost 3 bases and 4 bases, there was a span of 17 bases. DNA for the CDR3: TGTGCCAGTAGTATCGGTGGCTTTGCATGGGCAGATACGCAGTATTTT. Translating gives CASSIGGFAWADTQYF.

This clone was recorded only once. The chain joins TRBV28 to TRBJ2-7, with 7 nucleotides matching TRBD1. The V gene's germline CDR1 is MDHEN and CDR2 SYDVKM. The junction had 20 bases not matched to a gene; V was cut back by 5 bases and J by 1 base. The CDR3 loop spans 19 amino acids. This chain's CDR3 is CASSALRVLRTGPSYEQYF. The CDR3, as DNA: TGTGCCAGCAGTGCACTAAGGGTTTTACGGACAGGACCTTCCTACGAGCAGTACTTC.

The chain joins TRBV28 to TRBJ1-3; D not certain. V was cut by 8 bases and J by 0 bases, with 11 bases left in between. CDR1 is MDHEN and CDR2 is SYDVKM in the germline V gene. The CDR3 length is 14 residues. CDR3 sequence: CASLAGHSGNTIYF. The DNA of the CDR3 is TGTGCCAGCCTCGCCGGGCACTCTGGAAACACCATATATTTT.

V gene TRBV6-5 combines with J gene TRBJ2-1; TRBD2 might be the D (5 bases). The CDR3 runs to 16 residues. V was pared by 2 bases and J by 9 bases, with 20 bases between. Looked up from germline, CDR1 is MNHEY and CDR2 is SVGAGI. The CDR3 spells CASSYPRTVPGGEQFF. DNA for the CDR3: TGTGCCAGCAGTTACCCCCGGACGGTGCCCGGAGGTGAGCAGTTCTTC.